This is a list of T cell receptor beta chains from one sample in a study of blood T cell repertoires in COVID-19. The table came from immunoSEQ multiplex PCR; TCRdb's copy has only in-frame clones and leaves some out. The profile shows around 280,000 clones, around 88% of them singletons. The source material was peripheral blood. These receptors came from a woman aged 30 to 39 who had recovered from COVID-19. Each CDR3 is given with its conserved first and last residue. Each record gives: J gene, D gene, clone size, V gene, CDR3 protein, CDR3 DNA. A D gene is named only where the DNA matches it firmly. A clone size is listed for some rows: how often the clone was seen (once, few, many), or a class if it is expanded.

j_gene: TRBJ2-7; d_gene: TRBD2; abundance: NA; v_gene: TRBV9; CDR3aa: CASSPGRLADYEQYF; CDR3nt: TGTGCCAGCAGCCCGGGGCGACTAGCGGACTACGAGCAGTACTTC
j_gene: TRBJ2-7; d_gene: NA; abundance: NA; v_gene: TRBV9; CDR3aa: CASSVIVSGEQYF; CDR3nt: TGTGCCAGCAGCGTAATTGTCAGTGGCGAGCAGTACTTC
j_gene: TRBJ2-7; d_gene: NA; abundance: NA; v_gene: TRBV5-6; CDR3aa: CASSLLGDEQYF; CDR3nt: TGTGCCAGCAGCTTGTTAGGGGATGAGCAGTACTTC
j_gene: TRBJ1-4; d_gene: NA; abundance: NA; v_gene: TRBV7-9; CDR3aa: CASSLAPGEREKLFF; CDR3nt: TGTGCCAGCAGCTTAGCTCCGGGGGAACGTGAAAAACTGTTTTTT
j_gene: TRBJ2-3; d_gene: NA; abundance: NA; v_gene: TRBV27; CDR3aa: CASGRERPLRDTQYF; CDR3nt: TGTGCCAGCGGGCGGGAAAGGCCCCTACGAGATACGCAGTATTTT
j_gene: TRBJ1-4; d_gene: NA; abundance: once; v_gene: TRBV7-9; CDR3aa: CASSPAGKLFF; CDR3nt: TGTGCCAGCAGCCCAGCGGGAAAACTGTTTTTT
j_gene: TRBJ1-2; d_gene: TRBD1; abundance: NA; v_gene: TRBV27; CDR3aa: CASSLQGNYGYTF; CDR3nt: TGTGCCAGCAGTCTACAGGGGAACTATGGCTACACCTTC
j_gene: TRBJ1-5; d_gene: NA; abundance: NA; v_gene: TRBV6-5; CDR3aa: CASRPERWWNQPQHF; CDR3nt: TGTGCCAGCAGGCCCGAGAGGTGGTGGAATCAGCCCCAGCATTTT
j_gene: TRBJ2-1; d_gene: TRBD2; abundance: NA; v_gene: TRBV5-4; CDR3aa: CASSLGGGPYNEQFF; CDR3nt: TGTGCCAGCAGCTTGGGCGGGGGACCCTACAATGAGCAGTTCTTC
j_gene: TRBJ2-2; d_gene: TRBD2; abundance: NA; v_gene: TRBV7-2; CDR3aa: CASSASGGDTGELFF; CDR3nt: TGTGCCAGCAGCGCTAGCGGGGGGGACACCGGGGAGCTGTTTTTT
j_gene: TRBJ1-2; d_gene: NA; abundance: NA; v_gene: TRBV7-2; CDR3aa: CASSSRATGDYGYTF; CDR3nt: TGTGCCAGCAGCTCCCGGGCCACAGGTGACTATGGCTACACCTTC
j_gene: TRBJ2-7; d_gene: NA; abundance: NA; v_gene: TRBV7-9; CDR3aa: CASSLATTGTYEQYF; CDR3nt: TGTGCCAGCAGCTTAGCGACGACGGGGACCTACGAGCAGTACTTC
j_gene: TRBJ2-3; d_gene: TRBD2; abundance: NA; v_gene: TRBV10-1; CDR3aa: CASSEFPGLAVTDTQYF; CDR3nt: TGCGCCAGCAGCGAATTCCCGGGACTAGCGGTGACAGATACGCAGTATTTT
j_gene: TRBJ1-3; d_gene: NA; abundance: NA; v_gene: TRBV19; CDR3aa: CASSIQGTGNTIYF; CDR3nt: TGTGCCAGTAGTATACAGGGGACTGGAAACACCATATATTTT
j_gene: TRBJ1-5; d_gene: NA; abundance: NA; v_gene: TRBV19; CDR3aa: CASTEYSNQPQHF; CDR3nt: TGTGCCAGTACCGAGTATAGCAATCAGCCCCAGCATTTT
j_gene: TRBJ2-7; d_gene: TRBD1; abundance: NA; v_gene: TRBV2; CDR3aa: CASRGDRAAVYEQYF; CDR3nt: TGTGCCAGCAGAGGCGACAGGGCCGCGGTCTACGAGCAGTACTTC
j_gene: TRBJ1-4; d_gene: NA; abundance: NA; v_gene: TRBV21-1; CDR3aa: CASSKSLGEKLFF; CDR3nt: TGTGCCAGCAGCAAATCCCTCGGTGAAAAACTGTTTTTT
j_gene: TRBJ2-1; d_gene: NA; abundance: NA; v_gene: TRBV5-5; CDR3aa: CASSRLLIYNEQFF; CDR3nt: TGTGCCAGCAGCCGACTCCTTATCTACAATGAGCAGTTCTTC
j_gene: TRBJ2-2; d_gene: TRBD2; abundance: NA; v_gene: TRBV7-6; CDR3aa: CASSWEWRGASTGELFF; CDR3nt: TGTGCCAGCAGCTGGGAATGGCGGGGGGCCTCCACCGGGGAGCTGTTTTTT
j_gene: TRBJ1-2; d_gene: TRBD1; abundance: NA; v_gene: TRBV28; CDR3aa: CASSRDSLNYGYTF; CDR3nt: TGTGCCAGCAGCAGGGACAGCCTTAACTATGGCTACACCTTC
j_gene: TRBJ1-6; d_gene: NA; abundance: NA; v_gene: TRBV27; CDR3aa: CASSWNGGPYNSPLHF; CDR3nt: TGTGCCAGCAGTTGGAATGGAGGCCCCTATAATTCACCCCTCCACTTT
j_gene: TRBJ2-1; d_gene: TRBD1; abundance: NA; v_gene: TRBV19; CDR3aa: CASSISGGWEQFF; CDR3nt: TGTGCCAGTAGTATTTCAGGGGGCTGGGAGCAGTTCTTC
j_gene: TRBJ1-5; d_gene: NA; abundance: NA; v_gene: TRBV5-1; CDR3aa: CASSLEGGRNQPQHF; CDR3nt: TGCGCCAGCAGCTTGGAGGGCGGGAGGAATCAGCCCCAGCATTTT
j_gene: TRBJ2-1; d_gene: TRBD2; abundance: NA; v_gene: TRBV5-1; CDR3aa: CASSLTAGGANEQFF; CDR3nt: TGCGCCAGCAGCTTGACGGCGGGAGGGGCCAATGAGCAGTTCTTC
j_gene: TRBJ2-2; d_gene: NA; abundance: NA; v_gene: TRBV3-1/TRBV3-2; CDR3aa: CASSSQLPANTGELFF; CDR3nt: TGTGCCAGCAGCTCACAACTACCGGCGAACACCGGGGAGCTGTTTTTT
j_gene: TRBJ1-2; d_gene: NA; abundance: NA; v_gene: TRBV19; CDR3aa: CVAEDRMYGYTF; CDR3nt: TGTGTCGCGGAGGACCGGATGTATGGCTACACCTTC
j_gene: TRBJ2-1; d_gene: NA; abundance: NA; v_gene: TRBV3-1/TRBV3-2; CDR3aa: CASSQGSASVRNEQFF; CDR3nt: TGTGCCAGCAGCCAAGGGTCCGCTAGCGTTAGGAATGAGCAGTTCTTC
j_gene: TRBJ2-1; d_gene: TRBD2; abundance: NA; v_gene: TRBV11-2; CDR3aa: CASSPSGLAAYNEQFF; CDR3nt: TGTGCCAGCAGCCCATCGGGACTAGCGGCATACAATGAGCAGTTCTTC
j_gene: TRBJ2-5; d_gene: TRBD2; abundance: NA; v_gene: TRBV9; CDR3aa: CASSVGGSEQETQYF; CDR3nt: TGTGCCAGCAGCGTGGGCGGGAGTGAGCAAGAGACCCAGTACTTC
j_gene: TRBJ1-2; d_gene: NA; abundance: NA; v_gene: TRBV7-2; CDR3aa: CASSDLLRTNNYGYTF; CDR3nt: TGTGCCAGCAGCGACCTTCTCCGGACTAATAACTATGGCTACACCTTC
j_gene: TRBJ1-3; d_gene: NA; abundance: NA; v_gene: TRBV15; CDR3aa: CATSRDGPADPFSGNTIYF; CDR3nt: TGTGCCACCAGCAGAGATGGGCCTGCCGACCCATTCTCTGGAAACACCATATATTTT
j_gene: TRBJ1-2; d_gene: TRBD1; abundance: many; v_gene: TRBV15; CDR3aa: CATSENRGQNYGYTF; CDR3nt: TGTGCCACCAGCGAGAACAGGGGGCAAAACTATGGCTACACCTTC
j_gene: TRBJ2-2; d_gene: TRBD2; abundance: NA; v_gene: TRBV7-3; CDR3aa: CASRDNSGGNTGELFF; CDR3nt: TGTGCCAGCAGGGATAATAGCGGGGGGAACACCGGGGAGCTGTTTTTT
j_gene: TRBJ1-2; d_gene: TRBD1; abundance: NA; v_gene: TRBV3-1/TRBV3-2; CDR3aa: CASSQLTRDRGNYGYTF; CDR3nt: TGTGCCAGCAGCCAGCTGACCCGGGACAGGGGGAACTATGGCTACACCTTC
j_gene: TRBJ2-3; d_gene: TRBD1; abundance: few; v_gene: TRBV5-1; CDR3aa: CASRGPGQGDTQYF; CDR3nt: TGCGCCAGCAGGGGTCCGGGACAGGGAGATACGCAGTATTTT
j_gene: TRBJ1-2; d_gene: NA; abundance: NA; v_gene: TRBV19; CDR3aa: CASSISRVADGYTF; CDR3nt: TGTGCCAGTAGTATATCTCGGGTAGCGGATGGCTACACCTTC
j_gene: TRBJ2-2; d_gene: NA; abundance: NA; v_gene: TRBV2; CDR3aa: CASSPSNTGELFF; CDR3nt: TGTGCCAGCAGCCCTTCTAACACCGGGGAGCTGTTTTTT
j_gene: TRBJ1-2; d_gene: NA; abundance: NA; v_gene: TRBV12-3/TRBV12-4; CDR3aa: CASRPQGGYGYTF; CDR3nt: TGTGCCAGCAGACCCCAGGGAGGCTATGGCTACACCTTC
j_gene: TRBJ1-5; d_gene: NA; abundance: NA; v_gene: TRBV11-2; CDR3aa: CASSFGGNQPQHF; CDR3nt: TGTGCCAGCAGCTTTGGCGGGAACCAGCCCCAGCATTTT
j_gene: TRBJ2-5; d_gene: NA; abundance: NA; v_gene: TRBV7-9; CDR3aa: CASSLGQHLAETQYF; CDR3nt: TGTGCCAGCAGCTTAGGTCAGCATTTAGCAGAGACCCAGTACTTC
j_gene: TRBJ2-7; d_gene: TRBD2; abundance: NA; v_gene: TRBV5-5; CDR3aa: CASSLAGGRSYEQYF; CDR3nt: TGTGCCAGCAGCTTGGCGGGGGGTCGTTCGTACGAGCAGTACTTC
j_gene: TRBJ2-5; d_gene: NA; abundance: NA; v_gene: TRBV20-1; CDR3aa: CSVQGETQYF; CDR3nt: TGCAGTGTTCAGGGGGAGACCCAGTACTTC
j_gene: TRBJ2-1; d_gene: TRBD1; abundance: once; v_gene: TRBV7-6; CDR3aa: CATSPGQGAHEQFF; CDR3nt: TGTGCCACTAGCCCAGGACAGGGGGCTCATGAGCAGTTCTTC
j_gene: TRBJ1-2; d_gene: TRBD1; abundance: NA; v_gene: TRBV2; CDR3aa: CASSLRQGAPVDGYTF; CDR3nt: TGTGCCAGCAGTCTGAGACAGGGGGCGCCTGTGGATGGCTACACCTTC
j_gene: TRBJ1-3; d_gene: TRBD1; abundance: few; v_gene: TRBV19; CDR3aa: CATRTGGYSANTIYF; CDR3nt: TGTGCCACCAGGACAGGGGGCTACTCTGCAAACACCATATATTTT
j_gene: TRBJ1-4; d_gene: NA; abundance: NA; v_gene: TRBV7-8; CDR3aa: CASSLGTATNEKLFF; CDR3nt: TGTGCCAGCAGCTTAGGCACAGCAACTAATGAAAAACTGTTTTTT
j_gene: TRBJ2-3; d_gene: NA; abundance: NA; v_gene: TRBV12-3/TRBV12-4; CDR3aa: CASTYARDTQYF; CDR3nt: TGTGCCAGCACTTACGCCAGGGATACGCAGTATTTT
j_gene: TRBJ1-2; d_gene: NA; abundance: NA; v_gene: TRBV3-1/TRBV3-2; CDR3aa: CASSQEEGWKGYTF; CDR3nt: TGTGCCAGCAGCCAAGAGGAGGGGTGGAAAGGCTACACCTTC
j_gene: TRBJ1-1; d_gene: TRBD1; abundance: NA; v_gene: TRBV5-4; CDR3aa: CASQDTRQGATEAFF; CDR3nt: TGTGCCAGCCAAGACACCCGACAGGGGGCCACTGAAGCTTTCTTT
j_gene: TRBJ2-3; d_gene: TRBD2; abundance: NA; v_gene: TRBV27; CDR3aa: CASSFSGGNTDTQYF; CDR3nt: TGTGCCAGCAGTTTTAGCGGGGGGAACACAGATACGCAGTATTTT
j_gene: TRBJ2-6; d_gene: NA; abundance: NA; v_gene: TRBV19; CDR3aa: CASSIRQSGANVLTF; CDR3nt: TGTGCCAGTAGTATAAGACAGTCTGGGGCCAACGTCCTGACTTTC
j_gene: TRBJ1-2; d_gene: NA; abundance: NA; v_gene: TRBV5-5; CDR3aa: CASSLGVEGPGYTF; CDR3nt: TGTGCCAGCAGCTTGGGAGTTGAGGGCCCCGGCTACACCTTC
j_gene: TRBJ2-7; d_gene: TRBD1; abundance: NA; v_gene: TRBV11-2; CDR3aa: CASSRDRDTYEQYF; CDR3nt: TGTGCCAGCAGCCGCGACAGGGACACCTACGAGCAGTACTTC